A selection of T cell receptor beta chains follows, all from one sample in a study of CD8+ T cells in alopecia areata. The table came from immunoSEQ multiplex PCR; TCRdb's copy has only in-frame clones and leaves some out. The table includes roughly 150,000 clones, nearly 55% detected once. The source material was CD8+ T cells sorted from blood, sampled at week 4, from a patient treated with tofacitinib. These receptors came from a human donor with alopecia areata. The CDR3 runs from the conserved cysteine through the conserved F or W. Fields, in order: V gene, D gene, J gene, clone size, CDR3 DNA, CDR3 protein. The D gene is left open where the match is weak. Not all rows give a size; the values are once, few, many and, for expanded clones, a class.

V gene: TRBV5-4
D gene: NA
J gene: TRBJ2-3
clone size: NA
CDR3 DNA: TGTGCCAGCAGCGAAGGGACCCCCGAGTATTTT
CDR3 protein: CASSEGTPEYF

V gene: TRBV4-1
D gene: NA
J gene: TRBJ1-2
clone size: few
CDR3 DNA: TGCGCCAGCAGCCAGATGGGGGCAGGGGTGTATGGCTACACCTTC
CDR3 protein: CASSQMGAGVYGYTF

V gene: TRBV5-1
D gene: TRBD1
J gene: TRBJ1-1
clone size: NA
CDR3 DNA: TGCGCCAGCAGCTTGGACAGGGGGCCCACTGAAGCTTTCTTT
CDR3 protein: CASSLDRGPTEAFF

V gene: TRBV30
D gene: TRBD1
J gene: TRBJ1-2
clone size: NA
CDR3 DNA: TGTGCCTGGAGAACAGGGGGCCTCTTCTATGGCTACACCTTC
CDR3 protein: CAWRTGGLFYGYTF

V gene: TRBV11-2
D gene: NA
J gene: TRBJ2-7
clone size: few
CDR3 DNA: TGTGCCAGCAGCTGGCTCGGACTGTTCTACGAGCAGTACTTC
CDR3 protein: CASSWLGLFYEQYF

V gene: TRBV4-2
D gene: NA
J gene: TRBJ2-5
clone size: few
CDR3 DNA: TGTGCCAGCAGCCAAGATGGAGGGGGGGAGGAGACCCAGTACTTC
CDR3 protein: CASSQDGGGEETQYF

V gene: TRBV30
D gene: TRBD1
J gene: TRBJ1-2
clone size: NA
CDR3 DNA: TGTGCCTGGAGGCAACCCGGGACAGGGGGTAACTATGGCTACACCTTC
CDR3 protein: CAWRQPGTGGNYGYTF

V gene: TRBV19
D gene: NA
J gene: TRBJ1-5
clone size: few
CDR3 DNA: TGTGCCAGTAACCCGGACAGAAATCAGCCCCAGCATTTT
CDR3 protein: CASNPDRNQPQHF

V gene: TRBV29-1
D gene: NA
J gene: TRBJ2-5
clone size: few
CDR3 DNA: TGCAGCGTCCGGGGAGGGACCCAGTACTTC
CDR3 protein: CSVRGGTQYF

V gene: TRBV6-5
D gene: NA
J gene: TRBJ1-1
clone size: NA
CDR3 DNA: TGTGCCAGCAGCCCGGGGGGGGCCGGGACTGAAGCTTTCTTT
CDR3 protein: CASSPGGAGTEAFF

V gene: TRBV2
D gene: NA
J gene: TRBJ2-5
clone size: few
CDR3 DNA: TGTGCCAGCAGTGATTGGTCGGATGAAGAGACCCAGTACTTC
CDR3 protein: CASSDWSDEETQYF

V gene: TRBV14
D gene: NA
J gene: TRBJ1-2
clone size: NA
CDR3 DNA: TGTGCCAGCAGCCAAGAGCCTTCTGGGGTACTTTATGGCTACACCTTC
CDR3 protein: CASSQEPSGVLYGYTF